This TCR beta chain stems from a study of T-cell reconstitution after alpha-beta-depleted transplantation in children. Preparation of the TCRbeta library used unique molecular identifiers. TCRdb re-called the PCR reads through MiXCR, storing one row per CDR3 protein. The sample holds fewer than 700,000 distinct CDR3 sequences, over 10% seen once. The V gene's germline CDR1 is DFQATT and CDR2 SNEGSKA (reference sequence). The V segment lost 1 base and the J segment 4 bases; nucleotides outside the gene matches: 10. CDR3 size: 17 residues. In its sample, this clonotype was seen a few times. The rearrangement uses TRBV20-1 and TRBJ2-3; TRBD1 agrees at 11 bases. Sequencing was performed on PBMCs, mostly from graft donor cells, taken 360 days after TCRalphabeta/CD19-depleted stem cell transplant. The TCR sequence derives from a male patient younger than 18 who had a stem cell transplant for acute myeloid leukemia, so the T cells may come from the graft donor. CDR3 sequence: CSARAARTGGVADTQYF. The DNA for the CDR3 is TGCAGTGCTAGAGCCGCGCGGACAGGGGGCGTCGCAGATACGCAGTATTTT.